These 24 T cell receptor beta chains came from one sample sequenced in a study of OX40 agonist ivuxolimab in advanced cancers. Method: immunoSEQ multiplex PCR; TCRdb's copy keeps in-frame clones and lacks some. The sample consists of roughly 92,000 clones, around 91% of them appearing once. Sequencing used CD4+ or CD8+ T cells sorted from blood, obtained in a trial of the OX40 agonist ivuxolimab. These receptors were obtained from an adult with an advanced solid tumor such as melanoma, head and neck, liver or kidney cancer.

V and J are TRBV7-2 and TRBJ1-6; D call uncertain. The CDR3 sequence is 12 residues long. Looked up from germline, CDR1 is SGHTA and CDR2 is FQGNSA. V lost 7 bases to trimming and J lost 7 bases, with 8 bases between them. CDR3 protein: CASTEPNSPLHF. The CDR3 DNA sequence: TGTGCCAGCACCGAACCGAATTCACCCCTCCACTTT.

The chain carries TRBV29-1 and TRBJ1-1; 9 nucleotides agree with TRBD1. Per the germline V gene, CDR1 is SQVTM and CDR2 is ANQGSEA. The CDR3 is 16 residues long. V was pared by 6 bases and J by 4 bases, with 15 bases of the junction left unmatched. For the CDR3, the DNA is TGCAGCGTCACAACGCCGGGACAGGGCGGAGGCACTGAAGCTTTCTTT. This gives the protein CSVTTPGQGGGTEAFF.

The V call is TRBV28, the J call TRBJ1-2; TRBD1 matches at 7 bases. Germline CDR1 is MDHEN and CDR2 is SYDVKM. The CDR3 covers 12 residues. The J segment lost 8 bases and the V segment lost 5 bases, leaving 5 bases of the junction unmatched. CDR3 sequence (DNA): TGTGCCAGCAGTACTACAGGGGACGGCTACACCTTC. It codes for CASSTTGDGYTF.

The chain is built from TRBV10-3 and TRBJ1-1; perhaps TRBD1 as D (6 bases). This CDR3 spans 13 amino acids. V lost 2 bases to trimming and J lost 11 bases, with 15 bases between them. Per germline, CDR1 ENHRY and CDR2 SYGVKD. The DNA of the CDR3 is TGTGCCATCAGTGAGAGGGGGGGGAGGGACGCTTTCTTT. Its protein is CAISERGGRDAFF.

The V gene is TRBV11-3, the J gene TRBJ1-1, with D hard to call. The CDR3 length is 15 residues. Germline loops: CDR1 SGHNT, CDR2 YENEEA. Deletions cut 2 bases from V and 8 bases from J, with 18 bases between. The CDR3, as DNA: TGTGCCAGCAGCTTACCCAATACAGAGACAATAGAAGCTTTCTTT. Translated: CASSLPNTETIEAFF.

This chain connects TRBV4-1 to TRBJ2-1; no definite D call. This CDR3 comprises 19 residues. CDR1 MGHRA and CDR2 YSYEKL come from the germline V gene. With 5 bases removed from V and 0 bases from J, the gap between germline ends came to 23 bases. CDR3 sequence: CASSSPNLLTLSSYNEQFF. The DNA for the CDR3 is TGCGCCAGCAGCTCTCCGAACCTTCTCACCCTGAGCTCCTACAATGAGCAGTTCTTC.

V is TRBV27 and J is TRBJ2-1; 13 nucleotides align to TRBD2. Germline V CDR1 and CDR2: MNHEY, SMNVEV (reference sequence). The CDR3 contains 17 residues. V shed 5 bases, J shed 3 bases, and the junction held 7 bases outside the gene matches. The CDR3 DNA follows: TGTGCCAGCAGTCCTCTCGGACTAGCGGGAGTCTACAATGAGCAGTTCTTC. It is translated as CASSPLGLAGVYNEQFF.

The J gene is TRBJ2-5, the V gene TRBV11-3; D is uncertain. Germline CDR1 is SGHNT and CDR2 is YENEEA. This CDR3 spans 12 amino acids. The ends were cut back, 1 base at V and 3 bases at J, with 3 bases in the middle. CDR3 residues: CASSLGEETQYF. The CDR3 nucleotides read TGTGCCAGCAGCTTAGGGGAAGAGACCCAGTACTTC.

J is TRBJ1-2 and V is TRBV18; 9 bases are shared with TRBD1. The CDR3 covers 14 residues. V dropped 2 bases and J dropped 4; count of bases not matched to a gene: 2. Per the germline V gene, CDR1 is KGHSH and CDR2 is LQKENI. This CDR3 is CASSPAGQGYGYTF. CDR3 nucleotides: TGTGCCAGCTCACCAGCGGGACAGGGCTATGGCTACACCTTC.

The genes are TRBV5-6 and TRBJ2-1, with D unresolved. The CDR3 contains 16 residues. V lost 3 bases, J lost 6 bases, and 19 bases lay in between. Germline loops: CDR1 SGHDT, CDR2 YYEEEE. The CDR3 DNA reads as TGTGCCAGCAGCTCGGCGCTGGGTTCCGAAGCCAATGAGCAGTTCTTC. Protein sequence: CASSSALGSEANEQFF.

In its sample, this clone was seen once. The chain couples TRBV19 to TRBJ2-3, with 13 bases aligning to TRBD2. This CDR3 has 16 amino acids. The trim removed 6 bases at V and 3 bases at J, leaving 6 bases unmatched. Germline values: CDR1 LNHDA, CDR2 SQIVND (reference sequence). The CDR3: CASSQTSGRLTDTQYF. CDR3 nucleotide sequence: TGTGCCAGTAGCCAGACTAGCGGGAGGTTAACAGATACGCAGTATTTT.

The chain combines TRBV5-1 with TRBJ1-2; 7 bases agree with TRBD1. J lost 3 bases, V lost 4 bases, and 3 bases had no gene match. This CDR3 has 13 amino acids. Germline lookup yields CDR1 SGHRS and CDR2 YFSETQ. The CDR3 DNA is TGCGCCAGCAGCCCAGGGGGGGACTATGGCTACACCTTC. It encodes CASSPGGDYGYTF.

The gene calls are TRBV5-6 and TRBJ2-4; tentatively, D is TRBD2 (5 bases). The V and J ends lost 1 base and 9 bases respectively, with 20 bases between them. The CDR3 is made up of 16 amino acids. Germline loops: CDR1 SGHDT, CDR2 YYEEEE. The DNA for the CDR3 is TGTGCCAGCAGCTTGTCCACGGAGGCTCCCCTAGGCATTCAGTACTTC. Its protein product is CASSLSTEAPLGIQYF.

This chain joins TRBV27 and TRBJ1-1; unclear D gene. V was clipped by 2 bases and J by 11 bases, with 15 bases between them. This CDR3 is 13 amino acids long. The germline gives CDR1 MNHEY, CDR2 SMNVEV (reference sequence). The CDR3 region has the DNA TGTGCCAGCAGTTTAACCCGAGAGAACTGGGCTTTCTTT. It encodes CASSLTRENWAFF.

The V and J genes are TRBV19 and TRBJ1-2; TRBD1 is a possible D gene (5 bases). This CDR3 region has 13 residues. From germline, CDR1 is LNHDA and CDR2 SQIVND (reference sequence). Trimming removed 5 bases at V and 4 bases at J, with 11 bases between. CDR3 coding DNA: TGTGCCAGTAGTGAACAGGAACTCTATGGCTACACCTTC. As protein: CASSEQELYGYTF.

Concerning this clone itself: Other DNA sequences of this sample code for an identical CDR3. J is TRBJ1-2 and V is TRBV5-6, with D tentatively TRBD1 (5 bases). Between the trimmed V and J ends, which lost 4 bases and 6 bases, there was a span of 19 bases. Per the germline V gene, CDR1 is SGHDT and CDR2 is YYEEEE. There are 15 residues in the CDR3. CDR3 nucleotides: TGTGCCAGCAGCATGACCCCGGGACTCCCGAATGGCTACACCTTC. Its translation is CASSMTPGLPNGYTF. Based on the CDR3 plus reference TRBV5-6 and TRBJ1-2, the full variable domain is DAGVTQSPTHLIKTRGQQVTLRCSPKSGHDTVSWYQQALGQGPQFIFQYYEEEERQRGNFPDRFSGHQFPNYSSELNVNALLLGDSALYLCASSMTPGLPNGYTFGSGTRLTVV.

V gene TRBV6-1 combines with J gene TRBJ1-2, with TRBD1 matching over 8 bases. Germline V gene lookup returns CDR1 MNHNS and CDR2 SASEGT. The CDR3 contains 17 residues. The trim removed 1 base at V and 5 bases at J, leaving 12 bases unmatched. CDR3: CASSEVGTGGRGYGYTF. Here the CDR3 DNA reads TGTGCCAGCAGTGAAGTGGGAACAGGGGGTCGGGGTTATGGCTACACCTTC.

The V call is TRBV6-1, the J call TRBJ1-2, with D possibly TRBD1 on 6 matching bases. The CDR3 loop spans 15 amino acids. Germline V CDR1 and CDR2: MNHNS, SASEGT. Trimming shortened V by 2 bases and J by 4 bases, and 14 bases separated the two germline ends. The CDR3 loop reads CASSEFTQGPYGYTF. DNA of the CDR3: TGTGCCAGCAGTGAATTTACCCAGGGGCCCTATGGCTACACCTTC.

The chain employs TRBV10-2 and TRBJ2-1; TRBD2 agrees at 13 bases. The CDR3 length is 16 residues. CDR1 is WSHSY, CDR2 SAAADI, per germline. V lost 7 bases, J lost 8 bases, and 11 bases stayed unmatched. In DNA, the CDR3 is TGCGCCAGCATACGCACCGGGACTAGCGGGAAGGATGAGCAGTTCTTC. The encoded protein is CASIRTGTSGKDEQFF.

The chain is built from TRBV7-3 and TRBJ2-1, with 7 bases identical to TRBD2. CDR3 length: 12 amino acids. From germline, CDR1 is SGHTA and CDR2 FQGTGA. V lost 4 bases to trimming and J lost 10 bases; unmatched junction nucleotides: 4. In nucleotides, the CDR3 is TGTGCCAGCAGCTCCGGGGGAGGGGAGCAGTTCTTC. Amino acid sequence: CASSSGGGEQFF.

This rearrangement joins TRBV19 to TRBJ1-4, with D possibly matching TRBD1 (6 bases). There are 13 residues in the CDR3. Looked up from germline, CDR1 is LNHDA and CDR2 is SQIVND (reference sequence). V shed 8 bases and J shed 8 bases, with 15 bases lying between them. The CDR3 sequence: CASAGAGVEKLFF. CDR3 nucleotides: TGTGCCAGTGCTGGGGCAGGGGTAGAAAAACTGTTTTTT.

This clone has only one observation. This chain links TRBV5-4 with TRBJ2-1; 10 nucleotides line up with TRBD1. V lost 4 bases and J lost 0; bases outside the gene matches: 7. The CDR3 has 17 amino acids. Germline values: CDR1 SGHNT, CDR2 YYREEE (reference sequence). CDR3 nucleotides: TGTGCCAGCAGCCCAGGACAGGGGGTCACCTCCTACAATGAGCAGTTCTTC. This sequence encodes CASSPGQGVTSYNEQFF.

V is TRBV11-3 and J is TRBJ2-1, with no clear D. This CDR3 contains 13 residues. Between the trimmed V and J ends, which lost 1 base and 4 bases, there was a span of 5 bases. Germline CDR1 SGHNT, CDR2 YENEEA. The CDR3 region is CASSLVGYNEQFF. The CDR3 DNA follows: TGTGCCAGCAGCTTAGTAGGGTACAATGAGCAGTTCTTC.

This clone has just a few counts. The chain is built from TRBV9 and TRBJ2-5, with D possibly matching TRBD1 (6 bases). V dropped 0 bases and J dropped 5 bases, with 14 bases sitting between them. Looked up from germline, CDR1 is SGDLS and CDR2 is YYNGEE. This CDR3 comprises 15 residues. The CDR3 reads CASSVGDTGSETQYF. The DNA of the CDR3 is TGTGCCAGCAGCGTAGGGGACACAGGGTCCGAGACCCAGTACTTC.